Listed below are T cell receptor beta chains from one sample, sequenced in a study of CD8 T cells in Susac syndrome. TCRdb processed the immunoSEQ multiplex PCR reads anew with MiXCR; each CDR3 protein has one entry. The sample has some 120,000 distinct CDR3 sequences; 80% to 95% are singletons. Source material: CD4+ T cells from PBMCs. These receptors were collected from a human donor in good health. Both conserved end residues are trimmed from each CDR3.

>TRBV19
ASSAPGQGSYEQY
>TRBV4-1
ASSQDSTREYEQY
>TRBV2
ASFQRDREASNYGYT
>TRBV7-2
ASSPAEGGTQY
>TRBV29-1
SVGKGQASTDTQY
>TRBV7-2
ASSPGPQAF
>TRBV2
ASSGLAGNEQF
>TRBV2
ASSPTGSVTEAF
>TRBV2
ASTRGQDLGGANVLT
>TRBV6-5
ASSTDGGDSPLH
>TRBV6-1
ASSEGFGTSYEQY
>TRBV7-2
ASSLASGTEAF
>TRBV19
ASSLGDFGEKLF
>TRBV6-2/TRBV6-3
ASSYATGRDQPQH
>TRBV6-1
ASSPLAGGAGELF
>TRBV6-1
ASSALTGGGLRDTQY
>TRBV20-1
SATAGGLSDEQF
>TRBV12-3/TRBV12-4
ASSLRWEGEKLF
>TRBV15
ATSRVGGVIEQY
>TRBV6-2/TRBV6-3
ASSSSGDTEAF
>TRBV12-3/TRBV12-4
ASSLGGGNTIY
>TRBV19
ASETRGFGGYT
>TRBV12-3/TRBV12-4
ASSGLVDTQY
>TRBV7-9
ASSSGENEQY
>TRBV7-2
ASSFSTGPSGYT
>TRBV20-1
SAVTRSGANVLT
>TRBV7-3
ASSPAGTPGGELF
>TRBV20-1
SASDTSNYGYP